These T cell receptor beta chains were read from a single sample in a study of T cells in Graves' hyperthyroidism and ophthalmopathy. TCRdb re-called the multiplex PCR reads with MiXCR, one entry per CDR3 protein. This sample has around 600,000 distinct CDR3 sequences; about 14% occur once, and the top ten carry more than 6%. The material sequenced was blood. The receptors were gathered from a woman younger than 30 with Graves' ophthalmopathy. The CDR3 runs from the conserved cysteine through the conserved F or W. Fields, in order: J gene, D gene, V gene, clone size, CDR3 DNA, CDR3 protein. A D gene is named only where the DNA matches it firmly. Where a row states a size, it is once, few, many or the class of an expanded clone; other rows omit it.

J: TRBJ1-5
D: NA
V: TRBV24-1
size: NA
DNA: TGTGCCACCAGTGCCACGACAGGCCGGCAGCCCCAGCATTTT
CDR3: CATSATTGRQPQHF

J: TRBJ2-7
D: NA
V: TRBV6-1
size: many
DNA: TGTGCCAGCAGTACAGACGGTTACGAGCAGTACTTC
CDR3: CASSTDGYEQYF

J: TRBJ2-3
D: TRBD2
V: TRBV24-1
size: once
DNA: TGTGCCACCAGTGATCTGACTAGCGGGAGAAGCACAGATACGCAGTATTTT
CDR3: CATSDLTSGRSTDTQYF

J: TRBJ2-5
D: NA
V: TRBV27
size: once
DNA: TGTGCCAGCAGTTCAGAAGGGGTGGAGACCCAGTACTTC
CDR3: CASSSEGVETQYF

J: TRBJ2-2
D: TRBD2
V: TRBV7-8
size: NA
DNA: TGTGCCAGCAGCTCCGGACTAGCGGGAGCCGGCACCGGGGAGCTGTTTTTT
CDR3: CASSSGLAGAGTGELFF

J: TRBJ2-7
D: TRBD2
V: TRBV20-1
size: once
DNA: TGCAGTGCTAGAGACTCTCGACTAGCGGGAGTGTCCGAGCAGTACTTC
CDR3: CSARDSRLAGVSEQYF

J: TRBJ2-5
D: NA
V: TRBV7-2
size: many
DNA: TGTGCCAGCAGCTTTCGAGGAGAGACCCAGTACTTC
CDR3: CASSFRGETQYF

J: TRBJ1-1
D: TRBD1
V: TRBV12-3/TRBV12-4
size: few
DNA: TGTGCCAGCAGTTCAAGAGGGACAGGGAACACTGAAGCTTTCTTT
CDR3: CASSSRGTGNTEAFF

J: TRBJ1-1
D: TRBD1
V: TRBV19
size: many
DNA: TGTGCCAGTAGTATGCGGCAGGGGGCGATAACTGAAGCTTTCTTT
CDR3: CASSMRQGAITEAFF

J: TRBJ1-2
D: NA
V: TRBV6-6
size: many
DNA: TGTGCCAGCAGTTACAGGGGACGTGGCTACACCTTC
CDR3: CASSYRGRGYTF

J: TRBJ2-3
D: NA
V: TRBV28
size: NA
DNA: TGTGCCAGCAGTTTTGGACCTTCTAGCACAGATACGCAGTATTTT
CDR3: CASSFGPSSTDTQYF

J: TRBJ2-3
D: TRBD1
V: TRBV29-1
size: many
DNA: TGCAGCGTTGATGGGCATGACAGACAGGGGGCCACAGATACGCAGTATTTT
CDR3: CSVDGHDRQGATDTQYF

J: TRBJ2-7
D: TRBD2
V: TRBV6-2/TRBV6-3
size: few
DNA: TGTGCCAGCAGTTACCCGGGAGGGCCAGACGAGCAGTACTTC
CDR3: CASSYPGGPDEQYF

J: TRBJ2-2
D: NA
V: TRBV5-1
size: many
DNA: TGCGCCAGCAGCTTGGCCCCCGACGGGGAGCTGTTTTTT
CDR3: CASSLAPDGELFF

J: TRBJ2-3
D: NA
V: TRBV5-1
size: many
DNA: TGCGCCAGCAGCTCTGGGACATCCAGCACAGATACGCAGTATTTT
CDR3: CASSSGTSSTDTQYF

J: TRBJ1-2
D: NA
V: TRBV7-8
size: many
DNA: TGTGCCAACAGCTTAAGGTCACAGCACTATGGCTACACCTTC
CDR3: CANSLRSQHYGYTF

J: TRBJ2-2
D: NA
V: TRBV6-1
size: NA
DNA: TGTGCCAGCAGCTCAGCCGGGACACTTAACACCGGGGAGCTGTTTTTT
CDR3: CASSSAGTLNTGELFF

J: TRBJ1-1
D: TRBD1
V: TRBV28
size: many
DNA: TGTGCCAGCAGCCGGACAGGGGCGAACACTGAAGCTTTCTTT
CDR3: CASSRTGANTEAFF

J: TRBJ1-5
D: NA
V: TRBV6-1
size: many
DNA: TGTGCCAGCAGTTACGCTGGGAAAAGCAATCAGCCCCAGCATTTT
CDR3: CASSYAGKSNQPQHF

J: TRBJ1-1
D: NA
V: TRBV9
size: few
DNA: TGTGCCAGCAGCCCCGGGGTCGGGGCTGAAGCTTTCTTT
CDR3: CASSPGVGAEAFF

J: TRBJ2-1
D: TRBD2
V: TRBV12-3/TRBV12-4
size: many
DNA: TGTGCCAGCAGTTTGGGTCGGGAGGTTAACGAGCAGTTCTTC
CDR3: CASSLGREVNEQFF

J: TRBJ2-3
D: TRBD2
V: TRBV9
size: many
DNA: TGTGCCAGTAGTACGCGGGGGTCCACAGATACGCAGTATTTT
CDR3: CASSTRGSTDTQYF

J: TRBJ1-5
D: NA
V: TRBV19
size: NA
DNA: TGTGCCAGTAGTATTGACGCAGGGAGTTTACAGCCCCAGCATTTT
CDR3: CASSIDAGSLQPQHF

J: TRBJ2-2
D: TRBD2
V: TRBV4-2
size: NA
DNA: TGTGCCAGCAGCCAATCTTCCAGCGGGAGGGCCTTAAGTCCTGCCACCGGGGAGCTGTTTTTT
CDR3: CASSQSSSGRALSPATGELFF

J: TRBJ2-5
D: TRBD1
V: TRBV28
size: many
DNA: TGTGCCAGCAGTTTAATAGCTCTCGGCGACAGGGGAAAAGAGACCCAGTACTTC
CDR3: CASSLIALGDRGKETQYF

J: TRBJ2-7
D: TRBD1
V: TRBV20-1
size: NA
DNA: TGCAGTGCTAGAATCCGGGACAGGGGCCCTCGTTTACGCTACGAGCAGTACTTC
CDR3: CSARIRDRGPRLRYEQYF

J: TRBJ2-5
D: NA
V: TRBV12-3/TRBV12-4
size: many
DNA: TGTGCCAGCAGTTTCTGGGGTAACCAAGAGACCCAGTACTTC
CDR3: CASSFWGNQETQYF

J: TRBJ1-2
D: TRBD1
V: TRBV14
size: few
DNA: TGTGCCAGCAGTCAGGGGGTAGCTTATGGCTACACCTTC
CDR3: CASSQGVAYGYTF

J: TRBJ1-6
D: TRBD1
V: TRBV7-2
size: NA
DNA: TGTGCCAGCAAAACAGACAGGGGGCATGGTAATTCACCCCTCCACTTT
CDR3: CASKTDRGHGNSPLHF

J: TRBJ2-5
D: NA
V: TRBV15
size: few
DNA: TGTGCCACCAGCAGAGAAAGGGGTCAAGAGACCCAGTACTTC
CDR3: CATSRERGQETQYF

J: TRBJ2-3
D: TRBD2
V: TRBV7-2
size: many
DNA: TGTGCCAGCAGCTTAGCTAGCGGGCATACGCAGTATTTT
CDR3: CASSLASGHTQYF

J: TRBJ2-1
D: NA
V: TRBV19
size: NA
DNA: TGTGCCAGTAGTATAAGTGGGTATGAGCAGTTCTTC
CDR3: CASSISGYEQFF

J: TRBJ2-7
D: TRBD2
V: TRBV20-1
size: few
DNA: TGCAGTGCTAGAGAGTTAGCGGGGGCCTACGAGCAGTACTTC
CDR3: CSARELAGAYEQYF

J: TRBJ2-3
D: NA
V: TRBV14
size: NA
DNA: TGTGCCAGCAGCAGTCGGGACGCTTCCACAGATACGCAGTATTTT
CDR3: CASSSRDASTDTQYF

J: TRBJ2-7
D: NA
V: TRBV12-3/TRBV12-4
size: many
DNA: TGTGCCAGCAGTTTAGTCCGTGGGACTGAAGGCTACGAGCAGTACTTC
CDR3: CASSLVRGTEGYEQYF

J: TRBJ2-5
D: NA
V: TRBV2
size: many
DNA: TGTGCCAGCAGTGATGTAAAGACCCAGTACTTC
CDR3: CASSDVKTQYF

J: TRBJ2-5
D: NA
V: TRBV10-2
size: few
DNA: TGCGCCAGCAGTGAGCCCAGCGACAAAGAGACCCAGTACTTC
CDR3: CASSEPSDKETQYF

J: TRBJ2-1
D: TRBD1
V: TRBV28
size: many
DNA: TGTGCCAGCAGTCTCGTCGTGGACAGGGGGCAGTTCTTC
CDR3: CASSLVVDRGQFF

J: TRBJ2-1
D: NA
V: TRBV18
size: many
DNA: TGTGCCAGCTCACCGGTGGAGGGGGCAAACAATGAGCAGTTCTTC
CDR3: CASSPVEGANNEQFF

J: TRBJ1-2
D: TRBD1
V: TRBV19
size: NA
DNA: TGTGCCAGTAGTGCCTTCGACAGGGCCTATGGCTACACCTTC
CDR3: CASSAFDRAYGYTF

J: TRBJ2-5
D: TRBD2
V: TRBV19
size: many
DNA: TGTGCCAGTAGGGACCCCGGGGGGGCTCAAGAGACCCAGTACTTC
CDR3: CASRDPGGAQETQYF

J: TRBJ2-3
D: NA
V: TRBV6-2/TRBV6-3
size: NA
DNA: TGTGCCAGCAGTTACTCGAGGCAGTATTTTAGCACAGATACGCAGTATTTT
CDR3: CASSYSRQYFSTDTQYF

J: TRBJ2-4
D: NA
V: TRBV19
size: few
DNA: TGTGCCAGTAGTATGGAGGGGGCGATAAACATTCAGTACTTC
CDR3: CASSMEGAINIQYF

J: TRBJ2-5
D: NA
V: TRBV10-3
size: few
DNA: TGTGCCATCAGTGGACAGTCAGTTTCTACCCTCCAAGAGACCCAGTACTTC
CDR3: CAISGQSVSTLQETQYF

J: TRBJ1-4
D: NA
V: TRBV28
size: few
DNA: TGTGCCAGCAGATCAACTTCGGACGGGACAAGCGGCGAAAAACTGTTTTTT
CDR3: CASRSTSDGTSGEKLFF

J: TRBJ1-1
D: TRBD1
V: TRBV12-3/TRBV12-4
size: many
DNA: TGTGCCAGCAGGTCTCTAGGGGGCGGGTTGGTCGCTGAAGCTTTCTTT
CDR3: CASRSLGGGLVAEAFF

J: TRBJ1-1
D: NA
V: TRBV11-2
size: many
DNA: TGTGCCAGCAGCCTTTTTCAGGGAAGGAACACTGAAGCTTTCTTT
CDR3: CASSLFQGRNTEAFF

J: TRBJ1-2
D: NA
V: TRBV28
size: many
DNA: TGTGCCAGCAGGCTGACAGGAAATAACTATGGCTACACCTTC
CDR3: CASRLTGNNYGYTF

J: TRBJ2-7
D: NA
V: TRBV11-2
size: many
DNA: TGTGCCAGCAGCTCGATCCGGGACACCACCTACGAGCAGTACTTC
CDR3: CASSSIRDTTYEQYF

J: TRBJ2-1
D: NA
V: TRBV6-2/TRBV6-3
size: many
DNA: TGTGCCAGCAGTAAGGGGGACGAACCTAATGAGCAGTTCTTC
CDR3: CASSKGDEPNEQFF